This T cell receptor beta chain was profiled in a study of blood T cell repertoires in COVID-19. The CDR3 spans 11 residues. The germline gives CDR1 MNHEY, CDR2 SMNVEV (reference sequence). The ends were cut back, 6 bases at V and 6 bases at J, with 8 bases in the middle. Produced via immunoSEQ multiplex PCR; TCRdb's table is partial and in-frame only. The table records roughly 180,000 clones, less than 95% of them present only once. This clonotype originated in a man aged 30-40 years with COVID-19, enrolled during active disease. Sample: peripheral blood. This chain uses TRBV27 with TRBJ1-2; possible D gene TRBD1, 5 bases. The CDR3 DNA follows: TGTGCCAGCAGGGAGGGGAATGGCTACACCTTC. Amino acids: CASREGNGYTF.